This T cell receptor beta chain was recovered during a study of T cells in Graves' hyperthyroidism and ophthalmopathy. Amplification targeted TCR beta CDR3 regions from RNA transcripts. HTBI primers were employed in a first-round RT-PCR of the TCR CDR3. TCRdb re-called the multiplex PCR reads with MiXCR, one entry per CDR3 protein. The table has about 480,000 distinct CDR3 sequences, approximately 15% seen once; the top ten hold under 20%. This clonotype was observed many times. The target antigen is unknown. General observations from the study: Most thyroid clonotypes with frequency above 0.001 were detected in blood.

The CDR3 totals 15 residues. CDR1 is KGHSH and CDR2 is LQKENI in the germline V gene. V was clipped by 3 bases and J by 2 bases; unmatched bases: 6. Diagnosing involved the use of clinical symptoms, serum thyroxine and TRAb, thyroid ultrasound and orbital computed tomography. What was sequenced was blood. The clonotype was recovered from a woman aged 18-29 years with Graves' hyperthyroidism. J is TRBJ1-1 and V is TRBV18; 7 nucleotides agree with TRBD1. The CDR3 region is CASSPPGQINTEAFF. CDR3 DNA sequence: TGTGCCAGCTCACCTCCGGGACAGATAAACACTGAAGCTTTCTTT.